This T cell receptor (beta chain) was sequenced in a study of blood T cells in healthy people across ages. Germline-derived CDR1 and CDR2 are SGHVS and FQNEAQ. The length of the CDR3 is 15 residues. V gave up 0 bases and J gave up 7 bases; unmatched junction bases: 2. This clonotype was found once. A second roughly 7 to 11 cycle PCR used barcoded and J-beta primers. MiXCR was run by TCRdb on the 5' RACE reads, yielding one entry per CDR3 protein. This table has 1,500,000 or so distinct CDR3 sequences, approximately 43% appearing once. The sequence was obtained from a woman between 18 and 30 years old in good health. The J gene is TRBJ1-4, the V gene TRBV7-8; 10 bases agree with TRBD1. Sequencing was performed on blood. CDR3 in amino acids: CASSLAGTGAEKLFF. CDR3 DNA: TGTGCCAGCAGCTTAGCTGGGACAGGGGCTGAAAAACTGTTTTTT.